A single sample gave rise to the 29 T cell receptor beta chains below, sequenced in a study of breast tumors, draining lymph nodes, adjacent tissues. MiXCR was run by TCRdb on the multiplex PCR reads, yielding one entry per CDR3 protein. Among tens of thousands of distinct CDR3 sequences listed, about 63% were seen once. The material sequenced was breast tumor tissue. These receptors all come from a female donor with breast cancer. Some clones in this sample may be carry-over from other donors' samples.

This chain joins TRBV7-9 and TRBJ2-5; 7 bases align to TRBD1. V was pared by 1 base and J by 2 bases, with 4 bases of the junction left unmatched. This CDR3 has 15 amino acids. From germline, CDR1 is SEHNR and CDR2 FQNEAQ (reference sequence). The CDR3 reads CASSLVGTEQETQYF. The CDR3 bases are TGTGCCAGCAGCTTAGTCGGGACAGAACAAGAGACCCAGTACTTC.

As for this clonotype: A read error may account for a junction end that differs from germline. The chain recombines TRBV20-1 with TRBJ2-1; perhaps TRBD2 as D (6 bases). Germline V CDR1 and CDR2: DFQATT, SNEGSKA (reference sequence). This CDR3 has 13 residues. CDR3 region: CSARERRAGEQLF. The CDR3 bases are TGCAGTGCTAGAGAGCGGAGGGCTGGTGAGCAGCTCTTC.

The CDR3 is CASSLNGGRNSPLHF. The CDR3 bases are TGTGCCAGCAGCTTAAACGGGGGCAGGAATTCACCCCTCCACTTT. This chain connects TRBV7-3 to TRBJ1-6, with D possibly TRBD1 on 6 matching bases. This CDR3 spans 15 amino acids. V lost 1 base to trimming and J lost 7 bases, with 11 bases between them. Germline V gene sequence: CDR1 SGHTA, CDR2 FQGTGA.

This clonotype was observed a handful of times. The chain joins TRBV5-5 to TRBJ2-5; unclear D gene. Germline CDR1 and CDR2: SGHKS and YYEKEE (reference sequence). V was shortened by 6 bases and J by 2 bases, with 14 bases between the two germline ends. The CDR3 contains 14 residues. The DNA of the CDR3 is TGTGCCAGCACCCAGTACAGAGTTCAAGAGACCCAGTACTTC. As protein: CASTQYRVQETQYF.

The CDR3 nucleotides are TGTGCCAGCAGCTTATATACGGGATCAACCTACGAGCAGTACTTC. Amino acids: CASSLYTGSTYEQYF. The chain couples TRBV7-2 to TRBJ2-7; D may be TRBD2 (5 bases). V shed 2 bases and J shed 2 bases, with 13 bases lying between them. CDR3 length: 15 residues. Germline-derived CDR1 and CDR2 are SGHTA and FQGNSA.

The rearrangement uses TRBV5-4 and TRBJ2-7; possible D gene TRBD1, 6 bases. The CDR3 contains 14 residues. V lost 4 bases, J lost 0 bases, and 11 bases lay in between. Germline V gives CDR1 SGHNT, CDR2 YYREEE (reference sequence). CDR3 nucleotide sequence: TGTGCCAGCAGCCTCGACAGGCTCTCCTACGAGCAGTACTTC. It is translated as CASSLDRLSYEQYF.

This clonotype appeared many times. This may come from a read error, since a much larger clone is one base off. The gene calls are TRBV6-1 and TRBJ2-3, with D perhaps matching TRBD1 or TRBD2 (5 bases each). Trimming stripped 6 bases from V and 5 bases from J, with 12 bases between. CDR1 is MNHNS and CDR2 is SASEGT in the germline V gene. The CDR3 consists of 13 residues. The CDR3, as DNA: TGTGCCAGCAGCCGGGGCCAAGGAGATACGCAGTATTTT. Protein sequence: CASSRGQGDTQYF.

About this clonotype: Relative to the germline gene, one junction end is altered; a read error may explain this. DNA of the CDR3: TGTGCCAGCAGCTTAGCGCCTGGACAAGACTATGGCTACCCCTTC. It codes for CASSLAPGQDYGYPF. This chain uses TRBV7-2 with TRBJ1-2; tentatively, D is TRBD1 (5 bases). Germline CDR1 and CDR2: SGHTA and FQGNSA. The CDR3 loop spans 15 amino acids.

This chain links TRBV10-3 with TRBJ2-1; TRBD2 aligns across 10 bases. This CDR3 has 16 amino acids. Germline-derived CDR1 and CDR2 are ENHRY and SYGVKD. After removal of 3 bases from V and 6 bases from J, the junction contained 8 bases not matched to a gene. The CDR3 sequence is CAISDPSGGASNEQFF. The CDR3 DNA follows: TGTGCCATCAGTGATCCAAGCGGGGGGGCTAGCAATGAGCAGTTCTTC.

The DNA for the CDR3 is TGTGCCATCAGCGCGGACCGTAATGAAAAACTGTTTTTT. Translating gives CAISADRNEKLFF. The chain links TRBV10-3 to TRBJ1-4, with no clear D. V dropped 6 bases and J dropped 4 bases, with 9 bases sitting between them. The CDR3 runs to 13 residues. Germline assignment: CDR1 ENHRY and CDR2 SYGVKD.

The chain uses TRBV3-1 and TRBJ2-5; D remains ambiguous. CDR3 length: 14 residues. V gave up 4 bases and J gave up 5 bases, with 14 bases separating them. CDR1 is LGHDT, CDR2 YNNKEL, per germline (reference sequence). The CDR3 reads CASSPQVGWETQYF. CDR3 nucleotide sequence: TGTGCCAGCAGCCCTCAAGTGGGATGGGAGACCCAGTACTTC.

The chain recombines TRBV7-9 with TRBJ2-3; 10 nucleotides align to TRBD2. This CDR3 is 16 amino acids long. Germline V gene sequence: CDR1 SEHNR, CDR2 FQNEAQ (reference sequence). V was pared by 3 bases and J by 1 base, with 4 bases of the junction left unmatched. CDR3 nucleotides: TGTGCCAGCAGCTTTGCTAGCGGGAGTCGCACAGATACGCAGTATTTT. Residues: CASSFASGSRTDTQYF.

V gene TRBV3-1 combines with J gene TRBJ1-2; TRBD1 matches 7 bases. The germline CDR1 and CDR2 sequences are LGHDT and YNNKEL (reference sequence). Unmatched junction bases numbered 7, after V lost 3 bases and J lost 3 bases. The CDR3 extends over 15 amino acids. The CDR3 DNA sequence: TGTGCCAGCAGCCACCAAGTTGGGACAGACTATGGCTACACCTTC. This codes for CASSHQVGTDYGYTF.

This clonotype was observed many times. The genes are TRBV5-6 and TRBJ2-5; D is possibly TRBD2 (6 bases). Germline V gene data show CDR1 as SGHDT and CDR2 as YYEEEE. The CDR3 is 14 amino acids. The V gene lost 2 bases and the J gene lost 2 bases, with 10 bases spanning the gap. DNA for the CDR3: TGTGCCAGCAGCTTCCTAGCGACGCAAGAGACCCAGTACTTC. This sequence encodes CASSFLATQETQYF. Filled out from reference TRBV5-6 and TRBJ2-5, the complete variable domain reads DAGVTQSPTHLIKTRGQQVTLRCSPKSGHDTVSWYQQALGQGPQFIFQYYEEEERQRGNFPDRFSGHQFPNYSSELNVNALLLGDSALYLCASSFLATQETQYFGPGTRLLVL.

The V call is TRBV4-3, the J call TRBJ1-6; maybe TRBD1 (5 bases). The CDR3 is made up of 17 amino acids. The germline V gene has CDR1 LGHNA and CDR2 YSLEER. With 0 bases removed from V and 9 bases from J, the gap between germline ends came to 18 bases. The CDR3 reads CASSQDWTDKRASPLHF. CDR3 DNA: TGCGCCAGCAGCCAAGATTGGACGGACAAAAGAGCTTCACCCCTCCACTTT.

This clonotype was recorded many times. The chain links TRBV19 to TRBJ2-1, with 8 positions matching TRBD1. The CDR3 loop spans 14 amino acids. With V trimmed by 3 bases and J by 4 bases, 2 bases remained unmatched. CDR1 and CDR2 (germline): LNHDA, SQIVND (reference sequence). The CDR3 region is CASSMTGEYNEQFF. CDR3 bases: TGTGCCAGTAGTATGACAGGGGAGTACAATGAGCAGTTCTTC.

The rearrangement uses TRBV7-9 and TRBJ1-6, with TRBD1 matching over 7 bases. Germline V lookup: CDR1 SEHNR, CDR2 FQNEAQ (reference sequence). The CDR3 loop spans 13 amino acids. With 5 bases clipped from V and 8 bases from J, the junction kept 3 bases outside the gene matches. The CDR3 spells CASSITGDSPLHF. DNA for the CDR3: TGTGCCAGCAGCATAACAGGGGATTCACCCCTCCACTTT. Full variable domain (missing parts from reference TRBV7-9 and TRBJ1-6): DTGVSQNPRHKITKRGQNVTFRCDPISEHNRLYWYRQTLGQGPEFLTYFQNEAQLEKSRLLSDRFSAERPKGSFSTLEIQRTEQGDSAMYLCASSITGDSPLHFGNGTRLTVT.

CDR3 coding DNA: TGTGCCAGCAGCTCCCAGAGGGGGTTAGGCTACACCTTC. Encoded protein: CASSSQRGLGYTF. The chain is built from TRBV7-2 and TRBJ1-2; D may be TRBD1 (6 bases). V lost 4 bases, J lost 8 bases, and 14 bases lay in between. CDR3 length equals 13 residues. Germline CDR1 and CDR2: SGHTA and FQGNSA.

This clonotype was seen repeatedly, ten times or more. This chain joins TRBV11-2 and TRBJ2-2; TRBD2 is a possible D gene (5 bases). CDR1 SGHAT and CDR2 FQNNGV come from the germline V gene. The CDR3 consists of 15 residues. V gave up 4 bases and J gave up 0 bases, with 9 bases separating them. As DNA, the CDR3 is TGTGCCAGCAGCTCGGGGATCGCGAACACCGGGGAGCTGTTTTTT. It yields the protein CASSSGIANTGELFF.

This clonotype was seen once. V and J are TRBV20-1 and TRBJ2-7; the D is unclear. The germline CDR1 and CDR2 sequences are DFQATT and SNEGSKA (reference sequence). Trimming left V 5 bases short and J 3 bases short, with 17 bases between. CDR3 length equals 14 residues. CDR3 DNA: TGCAGTGCTCCCCCTAGTAGGCTCCACTACGAGCAGTACTTC. Residues: CSAPPSRLHYEQYF.

This clonotype was recorded many times. This chain uses TRBV19 with TRBJ1-5, with 10 bases lining up with TRBD1. The length of the CDR3 is 17 residues. The germline CDR1 and CDR2 sequences are LNHDA and SQIVND (reference sequence). Trimming at V came to 3 bases and at J to 1 base, leaving 6 bases not matched to a gene. The CDR3: CASSISTGGQSNQPQHF. The CDR3 region has the DNA TGTGCCAGTAGTATTTCGACAGGGGGCCAGAGCAATCAGCCCCAGCATTTT. The full variable domain, rest sourced from reference TRBV19 and TRBJ1-5, is DGGITQSPKYLFRKEGQNVTLSCEQNLNHDAMYWYRQDPGQGLRLIYYSQIVNDFQKGDIAEGYSVSREKKESFPLTVTSAQKNPTAFYLCASSISTGGQSNQPQHFGDGTRLSIL.

This sequence joins TRBV11-2 and TRBJ1-4, with D perhaps TRBD1 (5 bases). The CDR3 has 12 amino acids. Germline CDR1 SGHAT, CDR2 FQNNGV. V was shortened by 4 bases and J by 6 bases, with 6 bases between the two germline ends. CDR3 residues: CASSSTDEKLFF. The CDR3 DNA sequence: TGTGCCAGCAGCTCGACAGATGAAAAACTGTTTTTT.

The sample holds a few counts of this clonotype. The chain is built from TRBV20-1 and TRBJ1-5, with a weak D call TRBD1 (5 bases). The CDR3 covers 12 residues. Per the germline V gene, CDR1 is DFQATT and CDR2 is SNEGSKA (reference sequence). The ends were cut back, 6 bases at V and 7 bases at J, with 13 bases in the middle. The CDR3 sequence is CSAGTDDQPQHF. CDR3 nucleotides: TGCAGTGCCGGGACGGACGACCAGCCCCAGCATTTT.

In DNA, the CDR3 is TGTGCCACCAGTGACAGGTCGAACACCGGGGAGCTGTTTTTT. Residues: CATSDRSNTGELFF. J is TRBJ2-2 and V is TRBV24-1; D is uncertain. The germline CDR1 and CDR2 sequences are KGHDR and SFDVKD. CDR3 length: 14 amino acids. Trimming shortened V by 4 bases and J by 0 bases, and 5 bases separated the two germline ends.

The J gene is TRBJ2-5, the V gene TRBV29-1; 7 bases are a match to TRBD2. Unmatched junction bases numbered 5, after V lost 1 base and J lost 0 bases. The CDR3 is made up of 15 amino acids. Per germline, CDR1 SQVTM and CDR2 ANQGSEA. CDR3 nucleotides: TGCAGCGTTGAAGGCGGGGGAAAGTACCAAGAGACCCAGTACTTC. Its protein is CSVEGGGKYQETQYF.

The rearrangement joins TRBV20-1 to TRBJ2-2; 10 bases agree with TRBD2. Per the germline V gene, CDR1 is DFQATT and CDR2 is SNEGSKA (reference sequence). Germline trimming cut 2 bases from V and 6 bases from J; bases unmatched to any gene: 15. This CDR3 has 18 amino acids. CDR3 sequence (DNA): TGCAGTGCTAGACCGAGGACTAGCGGCCCCCAGGTGCCCGGGGAGCTGTTTTTT. Its translation: CSARPRTSGPQVPGELFF.

A few counts support this clonotype. The CDR3 coding sequence is TGTGCCAGCAGTTTGGGGCACGAGCAGTACTTC. Translation: CASSLGHEQYF. V and J are TRBV12-3 or TRBV12-4 and TRBJ2-7; D may be TRBD1 (5 bases). This CDR3 comprises 11 residues. Trimming removed 3 bases from V and 5 bases from J, with 5 bases in between.

This clonotype was found many times. This may come from a read error, since a much larger clone is one base off. This chain connects TRBV20-1 to TRBJ1-2, with a weak D call TRBD1 (5 bases). V was trimmed by 0 bases and J by 4 bases, leaving 15 bases between them. CDR3 length: 15 residues. Germline CDR1 and CDR2: DFQATT and SNEGSKA (reference sequence). For the CDR3, the DNA is TGCAGTGCTAGAGATGGGGCAGGGTCTGCCTATGGCTACACCTTC. Residues: CSARDGAGSAYGYTF.

This clonotype is medium-sized within its sample. V gene TRBV7-2 combines with J gene TRBJ2-5; 7 bases agree with TRBD1. Trimming removed 1 base from V and 3 bases from J; junction bases left unmatched: 17. Germline assignment: CDR1 SGHTA and CDR2 FQGNSA. The CDR3 is made up of 19 amino acids. In DNA, the CDR3 is TGTGCCAGCAGCTTAGTCCCTCCCAATTCCGGGACAGTAAAAGAGACCCAGTACTTC. This encodes CASSLVPPNSGTVKETQYF.